This TCR beta chain was found in a study of Graves' ophthalmopathy and Graves' hyperthyroidism. Whole-study results and caveats: For separating ophthalmopathy from stable hyperthyroidism, a 13-signature model gave 87.88% sensitivity and around 80% specificity.

With respect to this clonotype: As yet, its antigen is unknown.

As diagnostic evidence, clinical symptoms, serum thyroxine, TRAb, thyroid ultrasound and orbital computed tomography were relied upon. Researchers took RNA transcripts and amplified TCR beta CDR3 regions from them. HTBI-primed first-round RT-PCR preceded second-round multiplex PCR. TCRdb used MiXCR to reprocess the multiplex PCR reads, holding one entry per CDR3 protein. In the table there are over a million distinct CDR3 sequences, around a third of which are singletons. Germline CDR1 is SGHRS and CDR2 is YFSETQ. CDR3 length: 18 residues. Trimming took off 0 bases at V and 0 bases at J, with 13 bases between the two ends.

The sequence was obtained from an adult man with Graves' hyperthyroidism. The sample comprised peripheral blood or thyroid tissue (not recorded which). The chain carries TRBV5-1 and TRBJ1-6; no clear D. CDR3 nucleotides: TGCGCCAGCAGCTTGGGTGACCTATGGAGCTCCTATAATTCACCCCTCCACTTT. As protein: CASSLGDLWSSYNSPLHF.